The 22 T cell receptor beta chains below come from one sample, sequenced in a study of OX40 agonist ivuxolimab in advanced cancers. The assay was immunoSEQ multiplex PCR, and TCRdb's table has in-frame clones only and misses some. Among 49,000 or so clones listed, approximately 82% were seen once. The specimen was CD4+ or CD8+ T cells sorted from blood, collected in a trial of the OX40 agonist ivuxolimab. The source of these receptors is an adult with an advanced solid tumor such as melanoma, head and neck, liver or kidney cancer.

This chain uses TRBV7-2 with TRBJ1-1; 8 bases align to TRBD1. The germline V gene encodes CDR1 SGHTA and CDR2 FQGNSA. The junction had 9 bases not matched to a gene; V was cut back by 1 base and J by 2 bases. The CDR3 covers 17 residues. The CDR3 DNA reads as TGTGCCAGCAGCTTAGGGGCAGGGGGCCAGTTCAACACTGAAGCTTTCTTT. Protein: CASSLGAGGQFNTEAFF. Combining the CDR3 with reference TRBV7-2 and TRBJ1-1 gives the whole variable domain GAGVSQSPSNKVTEKGKDVELRCDPISGHTALYWYRQSLGQGLEFLIYFQGNSAPDKSGLPSDRFSAERTGGSVSTLTIQRTQQEDSAVYLCASSLGAGGQFNTEAFFGQGTRLTVV.

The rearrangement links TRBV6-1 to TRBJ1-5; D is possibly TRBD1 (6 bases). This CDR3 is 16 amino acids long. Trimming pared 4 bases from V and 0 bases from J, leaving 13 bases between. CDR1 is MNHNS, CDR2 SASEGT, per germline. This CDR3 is CASSGEAGVSNQPQHF. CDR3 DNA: TGTGCCAGCAGTGGTGAGGCAGGGGTTAGCAATCAGCCCCAGCATTTT.

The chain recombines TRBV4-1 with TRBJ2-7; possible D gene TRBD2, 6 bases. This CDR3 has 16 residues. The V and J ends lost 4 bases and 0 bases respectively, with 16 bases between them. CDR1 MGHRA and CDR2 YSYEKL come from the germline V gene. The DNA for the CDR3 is TGCGCCAGCAGCCCCCGGGGTCTAGCGCTCTCCTACGAGCAGTACTTC. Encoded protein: CASSPRGLALSYEQYF.

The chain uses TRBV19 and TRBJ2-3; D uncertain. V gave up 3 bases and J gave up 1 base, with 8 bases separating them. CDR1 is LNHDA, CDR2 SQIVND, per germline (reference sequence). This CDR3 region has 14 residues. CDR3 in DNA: TGTGCCAGTAGTATGGGTCATGGCACAGATACGCAGTATTTT. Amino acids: CASSMGHGTDTQYF.

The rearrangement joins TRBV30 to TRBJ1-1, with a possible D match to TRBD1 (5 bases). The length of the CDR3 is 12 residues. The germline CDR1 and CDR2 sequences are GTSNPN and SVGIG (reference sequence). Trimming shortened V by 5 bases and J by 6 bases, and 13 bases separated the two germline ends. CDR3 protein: CAWGGERAEAFF. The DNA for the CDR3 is TGTGCCTGGGGGGGGGAAAGGGCTGAAGCTTTCTTT.

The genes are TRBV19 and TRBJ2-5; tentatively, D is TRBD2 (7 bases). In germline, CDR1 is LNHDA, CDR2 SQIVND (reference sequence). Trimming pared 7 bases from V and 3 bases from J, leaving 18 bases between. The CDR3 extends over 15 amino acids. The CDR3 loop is CASMGGGFGKETQYF. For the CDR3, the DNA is TGTGCCAGTATGGGGGGGGGCTTTGGGAAAGAGACCCAGTACTTC.

The CDR3 loop is CASSEGPEAFF. CDR3 coding DNA: TGCGCCAGCAGTGAGGGGCCTGAAGCTTTCTTT. This chain links TRBV10-2 with TRBJ1-1; D is ambiguous. CDR3 length: 11 amino acids. The germline gives CDR1 WSHSY, CDR2 SAAADI. The V and J ends lost 2 bases and 6 bases respectively, with 4 bases between them.

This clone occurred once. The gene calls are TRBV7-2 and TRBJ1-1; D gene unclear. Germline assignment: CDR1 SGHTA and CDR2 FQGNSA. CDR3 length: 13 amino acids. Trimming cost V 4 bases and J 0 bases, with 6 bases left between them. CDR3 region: CASSSRMNTEAFF. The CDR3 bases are TGTGCCAGCAGCTCCAGGATGAACACTGAAGCTTTCTTT.

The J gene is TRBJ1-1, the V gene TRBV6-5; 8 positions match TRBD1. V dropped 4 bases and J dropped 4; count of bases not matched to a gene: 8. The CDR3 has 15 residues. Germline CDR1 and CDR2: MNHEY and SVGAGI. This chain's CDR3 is CASSSRTGWATEAFF. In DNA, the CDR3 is TGTGCCAGCAGTTCTCGGACAGGGTGGGCCACTGAAGCTTTCTTT.

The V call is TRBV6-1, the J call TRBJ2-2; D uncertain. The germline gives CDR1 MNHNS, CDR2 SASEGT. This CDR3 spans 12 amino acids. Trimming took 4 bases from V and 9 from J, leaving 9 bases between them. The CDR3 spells CASSALLRELFF. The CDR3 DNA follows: TGTGCCAGCAGTGCGTTGCTTCGGGAGCTGTTTTTT.

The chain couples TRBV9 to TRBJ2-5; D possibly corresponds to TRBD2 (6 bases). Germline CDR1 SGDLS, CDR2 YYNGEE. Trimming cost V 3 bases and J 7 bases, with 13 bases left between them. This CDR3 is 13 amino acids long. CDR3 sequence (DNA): TGTGCCAGCAGCGGCGGGACCCGGGGGACCCAGTACTTC. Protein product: CASSGGTRGTQYF.

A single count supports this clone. The CDR3 here is CASSLLSTAGTEAFF. DNA for the CDR3: TGTGCCAGCAGCTTACTTTCGACAGCCGGCACTGAAGCTTTCTTT. The chain employs TRBV11-2 and TRBJ1-1; D possibly corresponds to TRBD1 (5 bases). The germline V and J ends were trimmed by 2 bases and 4 bases, with 14 bases remaining between them. Germline CDR1 reads SGHAT; CDR2 reads FQNNGV. The CDR3 length is 15 residues.

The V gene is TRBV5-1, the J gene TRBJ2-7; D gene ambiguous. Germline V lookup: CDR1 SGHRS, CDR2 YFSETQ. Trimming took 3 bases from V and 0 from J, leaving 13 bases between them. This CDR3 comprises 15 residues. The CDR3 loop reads CASSSAGRVSYEQYF. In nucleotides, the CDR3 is TGCGCCAGCAGCTCAGCCGGACGGGTCTCCTACGAGCAGTACTTC.

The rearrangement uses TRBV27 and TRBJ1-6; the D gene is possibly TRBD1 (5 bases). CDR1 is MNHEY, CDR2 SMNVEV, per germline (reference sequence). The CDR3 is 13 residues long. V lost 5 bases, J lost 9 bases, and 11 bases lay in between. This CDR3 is CASSITGGSPLHF. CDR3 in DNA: TGTGCCAGCAGTATCACTGGGGGTTCACCCCTCCACTTT.

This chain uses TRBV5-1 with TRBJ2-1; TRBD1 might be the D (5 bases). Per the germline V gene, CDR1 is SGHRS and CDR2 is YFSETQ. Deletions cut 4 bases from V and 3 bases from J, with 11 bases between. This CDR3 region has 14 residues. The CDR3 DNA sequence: TGCGCCAGCAGCCCAACGCAGGGCTACAATGAGCAGTTCTTC. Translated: CASSPTQGYNEQFF.

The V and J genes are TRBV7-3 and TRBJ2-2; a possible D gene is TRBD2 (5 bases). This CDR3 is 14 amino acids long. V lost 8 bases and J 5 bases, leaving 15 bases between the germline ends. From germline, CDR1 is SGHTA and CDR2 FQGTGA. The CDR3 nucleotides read TGTGCCAGCCGGCCAGGAGGATCGACCGGGGAGCTGTTTTTT. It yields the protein CASRPGGSTGELFF.

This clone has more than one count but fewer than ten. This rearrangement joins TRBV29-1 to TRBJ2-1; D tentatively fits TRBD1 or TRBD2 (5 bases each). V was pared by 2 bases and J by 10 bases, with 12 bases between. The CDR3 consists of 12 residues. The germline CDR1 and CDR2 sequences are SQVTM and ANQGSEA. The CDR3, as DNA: TGCAGCGTTGAACGGGGACCTAAGGAGCAGTTCTTC. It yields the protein CSVERGPKEQFF.

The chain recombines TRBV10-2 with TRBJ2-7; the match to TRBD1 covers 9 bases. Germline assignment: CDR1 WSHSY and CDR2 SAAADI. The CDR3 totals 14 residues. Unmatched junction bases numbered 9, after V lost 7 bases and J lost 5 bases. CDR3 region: CASIPGQGKHEQYF. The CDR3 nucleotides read TGCGCCAGCATCCCGGGACAGGGTAAGCACGAGCAGTACTTC.

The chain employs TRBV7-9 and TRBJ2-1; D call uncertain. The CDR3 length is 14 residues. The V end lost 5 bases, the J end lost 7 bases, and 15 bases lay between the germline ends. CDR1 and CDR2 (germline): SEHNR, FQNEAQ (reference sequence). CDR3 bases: TGTGCCAGCAGCCCTCTGGGCCGACAAAATGAGCAGTTCTTC. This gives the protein CASSPLGRQNEQFF.

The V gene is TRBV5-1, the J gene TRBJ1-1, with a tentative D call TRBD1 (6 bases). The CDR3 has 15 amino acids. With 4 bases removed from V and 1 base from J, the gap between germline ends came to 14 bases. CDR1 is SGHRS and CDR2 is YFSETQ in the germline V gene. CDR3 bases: TGCGCCAGCAGCCCCTCAGGGGCCCCGAACACTGAAGCTTTCTTT. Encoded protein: CASSPSGAPNTEAFF.

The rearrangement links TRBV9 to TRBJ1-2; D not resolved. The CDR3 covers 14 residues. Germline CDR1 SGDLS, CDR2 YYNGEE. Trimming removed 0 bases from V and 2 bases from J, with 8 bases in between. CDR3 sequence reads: CASSVDQANYGYTF. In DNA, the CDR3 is TGTGCCAGCAGCGTAGATCAAGCGAACTATGGCTACACCTTC.

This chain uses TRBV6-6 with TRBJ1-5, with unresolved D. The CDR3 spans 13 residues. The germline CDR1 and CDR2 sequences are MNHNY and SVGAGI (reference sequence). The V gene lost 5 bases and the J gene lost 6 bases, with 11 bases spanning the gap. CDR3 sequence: CASSPEIRQPQHF. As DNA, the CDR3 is TGTGCCAGCAGTCCCGAGATACGTCAGCCCCAGCATTTT.